This T cell receptor beta chain was recovered during a study of T cells after yellow fever vaccination. Trimming pared 4 bases from V and 9 bases from J, leaving 13 bases between. Germline assignment: CDR1 SGHAT and CDR2 FQNNGV. The length of the CDR3 is 13 residues. One entry per CDR3 protein, called by TCRdb with MiXCR from the 5' RACE reads. The profile shows hundreds of thousands of distinct CDR3 sequences, about 14% of them singletons. The sample consisted of PBMCs, taken on the day of the yellow fever booster vaccination. The sequence was collected from a man aged 25 to 40 who received the YFV17D yellow fever vaccine. This rearrangement joins TRBV11-2 to TRBJ2-1; a weak D match, TRBD2 (6 bases). CDR3 sequence (DNA): TGTGCCAGCAGCTCCCTGGTGGGGGGTGAGCAGTTCTTC. This gives the protein CASSSLVGGEQFF.